This T cell receptor beta chain is drawn from a study of blood T cell repertoires in COVID-19 (dated by TCRdb to 2020 to 2021). Context from the whole study: Samples covering the acute and convalescent phases of COVID-19 were provided by collaborators in the United States, Italy and Spain. The material from the prospective study consisted of cDNA or gDNA derived from T cells, B-cell-depleted T cells, or PBMCs. Subjects who had been exposed to COVID-19, were actively infected with it, or had recovered from it provided the deeply sampled blood TCRbeta repertoires that made up the dataset. A freely available public database, intended as a resource for researchers studying the immune response to SARS-CoV-2, is where the repertoires were released. The samples were drawn from two sources: the first 160 participants of the ongoing ImmuneRACE study, and fewer than 1,500 subjects contributed by 6 global collaborators. Nearly every sample came with metadata listing a de-identified subject ID, COVID-19 status, age in years and sex. HLA class I and class II types, where available, came from metadata supplied by the sample provider rather than from assay-based typing.

Trimming removed 3 bases from V and 3 bases from J, leaving 18 bases between the germline ends. From a lookup of the germline V gene, CDR1 and CDR2 are MGHRA and YSYEKL. The CDR3 holds 16 amino acids from the cysteine to the phenylalanine. The retained sequence is limited to the CDR3, 48 bases, with the frame set at the first base. TCRbeta CDR3 regions were amplified from genomic DNA by means of the immunoSEQ Assay, a bias-controlled multiplex PCR. In the original analysis: The number of nucleated cells in each sample was estimated from the amplification of reference gene primers within the assay. Sequence reads were collapsed and filtered to measure the absolute abundance of every unique TCRbeta CDR3 rearrangement. For each sample, productive Simpson clonality was calculated as the square root of Simpson's diversity index across productive rearrangements. Sourced from immuneACCESS, this table was stored by TCRdb with only in-frame sequences that have V and J called. A share of the clones is absent; for the studies checked, an unresolved V gene accounts for under half, and the remainder has no known explanation. D and trimming were read from the DNA, whereas the V and J calls and clone size are those reported in that table. In this sample the table shows about 300,000 clones, roughly 86% of which occur a single time. 1% to 1.5% of the sample is in the top ten clones.

Overall study outcomes, separate from this receptor: How much clinical and demographic metadata was included differed by source and by participant, and the metadata was provided uncurated.

Concerning this clone: The target of this receptor is not known. No qualities accompany the bases; no much larger clone lies one base away.

Each collaborating institution followed its own protocols to collect whole blood in K2EDTA tubes. For TCRbeta analysis, collaborator samples were shipped as frozen whole blood, as isolated PBMCs, or as DNA extracted from either sample type. Input material: peripheral blood. The sequence came from an older man with acute or convalescent COVID-19. The sequence is built from TRBV4-1 and TRBJ2-7; perhaps TRBD2 is the D gene, with 7 bases matching. The CDR3 protein: CASSHLGGGQGYEQYF. The DNA reads as follows: TGCGCCAGCAGCCATCTAGGGGGGGGTCAAGGCTACGAGCAGTACTTC.